These T cell receptor beta chains were read from a single sample in a study of cytomegalovirus exposure and HLA in healthy donors. Repertoires were generated with immunoSEQ multiplex PCR, while TCRdb's copy carries only in-frame clones and drops some. The sample shows approximately 140,000 clones, 61% of them seen only once. Source material: PBMCs. The receptor set was obtained from a male donor in good health and CMV-seronegative. Both conserved end residues are part of each CDR3. The D gene is left open where the match is weak. Only part of the rows carry a size: once, few, many, or a class if the clone is expanded.

clone size,D gene,J gene,V gene,CDR3 protein,CDR3 DNA
NA,TRBD1,TRBJ2-4,TRBV4-3,CASSQGQGANIQYF,TGCGCCAGCAGCCAAGGGCAGGGGGCGAACATTCAGTACTTC
NA,NA,TRBJ1-1,TRBV5-1,CASSLIGLLPEAFF,TGCGCCAGCAGCCTAATAGGACTGCTTCCTGAAGCTTTCTTT
few,TRBD1,TRBJ2-2,TRBV5-1,CASSMTGGTGELFF,TGCGCCAGCAGCATGACAGGGGGGACCGGGGAGCTGTTTTTT
NA,NA,TRBJ1-1,TRBV5-1,CASSLEGGTEAFF,TGCGCCAGCAGCTTGGAGGGGGGGACTGAAGCTTTCTTT
NA,NA,TRBJ1-5,TRBV2,CASGTEGNQPQHF,TGTGCCAGCGGAACTGAGGGCAATCAGCCCCAGCATTTT
NA,NA,TRBJ1-4,TRBV5-6,CASSFGGGRELFF,TGTGCCAGCAGCTTTGGGGGGGGGCGAGAACTGTTTTTT
NA,NA,TRBJ1-3,TRBV5-1,CASSFGGGNTIYF,TGCGCCAGCAGCTTCGGGGGTGGAAACACCATATATTTT
NA,NA,TRBJ2-3,TRBV18,CASSPPSADTQYF,TGTGCCAGCTCACCCCCCTCGGCAGATACGCAGTATTTT
NA,TRBD1,TRBJ1-4,TRBV5-1,CASSLQETGSNEKLFF,TGCGCCAGCAGCCTACAGGAGACAGGGAGTAATGAAAAACTGTTTTTT
NA,NA,TRBJ1-1,TRBV10-1,CARRRGEGTEAFF,TGCGCCAGACGCAGGGGAGAGGGTACTGAAGCTTTCTTT
NA,NA,TRBJ2-3,TRBV29-1,CSAPYGTDTQYF,TGCAGCGCCCCCTATGGTACAGATACGCAGTATTTT
NA,NA,TRBJ2-7,TRBV20-1,CSASPNYEQYF,TGCAGTGCTAGCCCCAACTACGAGCAGTACTTC
NA,TRBD1,TRBJ1-4,TRBV9,CASSGTGGNEKLFF,TGTGCCAGCAGCGGGACAGGGGGAAATGAAAAACTGTTTTTT
NA,TRBD1,TRBJ1-6,TRBV5-4,CASRRGTGGPHSPLHF,TGTGCCAGCAGGCGCGGGACAGGGGGGCCCCATTCACCCCTCCACTTT
NA,NA,TRBJ1-5,TRBV4-3,CASSQDGRSNQPQHF,TGCGCCAGCAGCCAGGACGGGAGGAGCAATCAGCCCCAGCATTTT
once,NA,TRBJ2-2,TRBV5-4,CASTQISGTGRYGELFF,TGTGCCAGCACCCAGATTAGCGGGACAGGGCGTTACGGGGAGCTGTTTTTT
NA,NA,TRBJ2-5,TRBV2,CASEEASFGGETQYF,TGTGCCAGCGAAGAGGCCAGCTTCGGAGGGGAGACCCAGTACTTC
NA,NA,TRBJ1-1,TRBV4-2,CASSQDGQTRMNTEAFF,TGTGCCAGCAGCCAAGATGGACAGACCCGCATGAACACTGAAGCTTTCTTT
NA,NA,TRBJ2-4,TRBV7-9,CASSSRLDSAKNIQYF,TGTGCCAGCAGCTCCCGACTAGACTCGGCCAAAAACATTCAGTACTTC
NA,NA,TRBJ1-6,TRBV6-1,CASSDDNSPLHF,TGTGCCAGCAGTGACGATAATTCACCCCTCCACTTT
once,TRBD1,TRBJ1-1,TRBV12-5,CASGGPAGGTEAFF,TGTGCTAGTGGCGGTCCGGCAGGGGGCACTGAAGCTTTCTTT
NA,NA,TRBJ1-6,TRBV9,CASSVAAENSPLHF,TGTGCCAGCAGCGTAGCGGCGGAGAATTCACCCCTCCACTTT
NA,NA,TRBJ2-5,TRBV29-1,CSVGQILYQETQYF,TGCAGCGTTGGACAGATTCTGTACCAAGAGACCCAGTACTTC
few,NA,TRBJ2-1,TRBV5-6,CASRLVGGQGTYMEQFF,TGTGCCAGCCGCTTGGTCGGGGGGCAGGGGACTTATATGGAGCAGTTCTTC
NA,TRBD1,TRBJ1-1,TRBV29-1,CSVTDLTSQGVLTEAFF,TGCAGCGTTACTGACCTTACTTCACAGGGGGTCCTCACTGAAGCTTTCTTT
NA,NA,TRBJ2-7,TRBV28,CASSFPGSRIYEQYF,TGTGCCAGCAGTTTCCCAGGGTCACGAATCTACGAGCAGTACTTC
NA,NA,TRBJ2-5,TRBV9,CASSGRSGTSRGETQYF,TGTGCCAGCAGCGGAAGATCCGGGACATCGAGAGGGGAGACCCAGTACTTC
few,NA,TRBJ1-2,TRBV30,CACPFSSGDGGYTF,TGTGCCTGCCCTTTTTCTTCAGGGGATGGTGGCTACACCTTC
NA,NA,TRBJ2-6,TRBV18,CASSLGETGANVLTF,TGTGCCAGCTCACTAGGGGAAACAGGGGCCAACGTCCTGACTTTC
NA,NA,TRBJ1-6,TRBV6-1,CASSDSGRGNSPLHF,TGTGCCAGCAGTGACTCGGGTAGAGGAAATTCACCCCTCCACTTT
NA,TRBD2,TRBJ2-3,TRBV5-1,CASSRDSGGAVDTQYF,TGCGCCAGCAGCCGGGATAGCGGGGGGGCTGTAGATACGCAGTATTTT
NA,NA,TRBJ1-4,TRBV6-1,CASSAIRQASRGEKLFF,TGTGCCAGCAGTGCTATTCGACAGGCCTCAAGGGGGGAAAAACTGTTTTTT
NA,TRBD1,TRBJ1-2,TRBV4-2,CASSQPLRTGRVGGYTF,TGTGCCAGCAGCCAACCACTAAGGACAGGGAGGGTGGGAGGCTACACCTTC
NA,TRBD1,TRBJ1-2,TRBV19,CASSMGQGDRYGYTF,TGTGCCAGTAGTATGGGACAGGGTGATCGCTATGGCTACACCTTC
once,NA,TRBJ2-2,TRBV21-1,CASSKDSAGGRTGELFF,TGTGCCAGCAGCAAGGATTCAGCGGGGGGGCGAACCGGGGAGCTGTTTTTT
few,NA,TRBJ2-1,TRBV13,CASSLGRGGFYNEQFF,TGTGCCAGCAGCTTAGGCCGCGGGGGCTTCTACAATGAGCAGTTCTTC
few,TRBD2,TRBJ2-6,TRBV28,CASSKNWGGALRANVLTF,TGTGCCAGCAGCAAAAATTGGGGAGGGGCTCTGAGGGCCAACGTCCTGACTTTC
NA,TRBD2,TRBJ2-1,TRBV7-6,CASSPERGWPYNEQFF,TGTGCCAGCAGCCCCGAGCGGGGATGGCCCTACAATGAGCAGTTCTTC
NA,NA,TRBJ2-5,TRBV18,CASSIKSYGETQYF,TGTGCCAGCTCAATTAAGTCCTACGGAGAGACCCAGTACTTC
few,TRBD1,TRBJ1-6,TRBV7-2,CASSPQGEQSPLHF,TGTGCCAGCAGCCCCCAGGGGGAGCAATCACCCCTCCACTTT
NA,NA,TRBJ1-5,TRBV18,CASSPRGPGNQPQHF,TGTGCCAGCTCACCACGAGGCCCCGGGAATCAGCCCCAGCATTTT
once,NA,TRBJ1-2,TRBV6-1,CASREVIGGAYGYTF,TGTGCCAGCAGAGAAGTTATAGGGGGTGCGTATGGCTACACCTTC
few,NA,TRBJ2-1,TRBV5-1,CASSPLGALNNEQFF,TGCGCCAGCAGTCCCCTAGGCGCTTTAAACAATGAGCAGTTCTTC
NA,NA,TRBJ2-1,TRBV6-1,CASKNGAGYNEQFF,TGTGCCAGCAAAAACGGAGCAGGGTACAATGAGCAGTTCTTC
NA,NA,TRBJ2-7,TRBV30,CAWSRSLYEQYF,TGTGCCTGGAGTCGGAGCCTTTACGAGCAGTACTTC
NA,NA,TRBJ2-7,TRBV7-9,CASSQLSYEQYF,TGTGCCAGCAGTCAACTCTCCTACGAGCAGTACTTC
NA,NA,TRBJ1-1,TRBV19,CASSPQINTEAFF,TGTGCCAGTTCCCCCCAGATTAACACTGAAGCTTTCTTT
once,TRBD1,TRBJ1-1,TRBV7-3,CASSSRQGGNTEAFF,TGTGCCAGCAGCTCGCGACAGGGCGGGAACACTGAAGCTTTCTTT
NA,TRBD1,TRBJ1-4,TRBV5-1,CSSRVGTGIREKLFF,TGCTCCAGCAGGGTAGGGACAGGTATTCGTGAAAAACTGTTTTTT